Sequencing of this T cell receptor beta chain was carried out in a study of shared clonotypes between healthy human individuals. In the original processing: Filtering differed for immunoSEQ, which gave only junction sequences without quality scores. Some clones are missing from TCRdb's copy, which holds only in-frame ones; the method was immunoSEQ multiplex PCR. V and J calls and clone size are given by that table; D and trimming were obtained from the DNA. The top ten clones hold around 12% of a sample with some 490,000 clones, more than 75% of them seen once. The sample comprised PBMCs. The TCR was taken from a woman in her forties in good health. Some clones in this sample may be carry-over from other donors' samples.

CDR3 sequence (DNA): TGTGCCAGTAGTACTACAGGGGAGTATGCGACCCAGTACTTC. It translates to CASSTTGEYATQYF. The chain links TRBV19 to TRBJ2-5, with 7 nucleotides matching TRBD1. Germline loops: CDR1 LNHDA, CDR2 SQIVND (reference sequence). V was pared by 4 bases and J by 7 bases, with 9 bases of the junction left unmatched. The CDR3 is made up of 14 amino acids.